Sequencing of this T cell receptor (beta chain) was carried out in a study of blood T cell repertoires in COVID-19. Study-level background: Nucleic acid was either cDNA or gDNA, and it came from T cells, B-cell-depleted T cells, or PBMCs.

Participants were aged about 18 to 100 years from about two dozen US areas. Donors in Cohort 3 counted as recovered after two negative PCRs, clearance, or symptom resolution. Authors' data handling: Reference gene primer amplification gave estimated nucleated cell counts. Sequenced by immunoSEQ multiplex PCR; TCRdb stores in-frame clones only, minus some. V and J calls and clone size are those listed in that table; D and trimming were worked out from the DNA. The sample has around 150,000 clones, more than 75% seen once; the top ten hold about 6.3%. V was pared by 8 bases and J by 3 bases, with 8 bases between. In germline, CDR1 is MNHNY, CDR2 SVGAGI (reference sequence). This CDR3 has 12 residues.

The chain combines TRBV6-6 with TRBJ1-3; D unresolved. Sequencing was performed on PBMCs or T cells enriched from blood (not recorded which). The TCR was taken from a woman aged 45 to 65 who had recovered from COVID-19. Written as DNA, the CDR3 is TGTGCCAGCGAGTCGGGTGGAAACACCATATATTTT. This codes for CASESGGNTIYF.